Listed here are 5 T cell receptor beta chains from one sample, sequenced in a study of blood T cells in healthy people across ages. A second PCR, run for about 7 to 12 cycles, used a sample-barcoded 5' primer plus a J-beta primer mix. TCRdb used MiXCR to reprocess the 5' RACE reads, holding one entry per CDR3 protein. This sample has over 600,000 distinct CDR3 sequences, with about 21% found just once. Sample: blood. The receptors come from a man between 65 and 85 years old in good health.

The chain joins TRBV4-3 to TRBJ1-2, with 10 nucleotides matching TRBD1. V lost 2 bases to trimming and J lost 4 bases; unmatched junction nucleotides: 19. This CDR3 comprises 20 residues. The germline V gene encodes CDR1 LGHNA and CDR2 YSLEER. CDR3 loop: CASSQKILTGTGDSAYGYTF. The CDR3 nucleotides read TGCGCCAGCAGCCAAAAAATCCTCACCGGGACAGGGGATTCTGCCTATGGCTACACCTTC.

This clonotype was recorded a few times. Compared with germline, one end of the junction differs, possibly owing to a read error. V is TRBV29-1 and J is TRBJ1-2; no clear D. Per the germline V gene, CDR1 is SQVTM and CDR2 is ANQGSEA. This CDR3 has 9 residues. CDR3 protein: CSVNYGYTF. The CDR3 region has the DNA TGTAGCGTGAACTATGGCTACACCTTC.

This rearrangement joins TRBV6-2 or TRBV6-3 to TRBJ1-1; 8 nucleotides line up with TRBD1. In germline, CDR1 is MNHEY, CDR2 SVGEGT. J was trimmed by 1 base and V by 6 bases; bases with no gene match: 7. CDR3 length equals 15 residues. CDR3 region: CASRSGQGKNTEAFF. CDR3 in DNA: TGTGCCAGCAGGTCAGGACAGGGCAAGAACACTGAAGCTTTCTTT.

This clonotype was observed a few times. This chain links TRBV4-1 with TRBJ1-4; 12 nucleotides agree with TRBD1. CDR1 is MGHRA, CDR2 YSYEKL, per germline. This CDR3 spans 17 amino acids. V was pared by 2 bases and J by 8 bases, with 9 bases of the junction left unmatched. CDR3 in amino acids: CASSQMGQGASNEKLFF. The DNA of the CDR3 is TGCGCCAGCAGCCAAATGGGACAGGGGGCGAGTAACGAAAAACTGTTTTTT.

V and J are TRBV28 and TRBJ1-5; D not resolved. Per the germline V gene, CDR1 is MDHEN and CDR2 is SYDVKM. The CDR3 is 15 amino acids. With 4 bases removed from V and 6 bases from J, the gap between germline ends came to 16 bases. CDR3 sequence: CASSSKLGIPQPQHF. The CDR3 DNA reads TGTGCCAGCAGTTCCAAACTCGGCATCCCTCAGCCCCAGCATTTT.